The sequence of this T cell receptor (beta chain) was determined in a study of siplizumab effects on memory and regulatory T cells. Cells of the mixed lymphocyte reaction were cocultured at 37 degrees C for six to seven days. The CDR3 consists of 13 residues. The germline V gene encodes CDR1 SNHLY and CDR2 FYNNEI. Between the trimmed V and J ends, which lost 7 bases and 2 bases, there was a span of 11 bases. Study-wide results and caveats: There appeared to be greater diversity in naive T cells than in memory cells, and naive T cells seemed major contributors to the alloresponse.

Worth noting for this clone: Its antigen is still unknown.

Libraries were prepared by immunoSEQ multiplex PCR; TCRdb keeps only in-frame clonotypes and omits some of them. The profile covers around 18,000 clones, with 40% to 60% appearing a single time and 4.5% to 6% taken by the ten largest. The origin of this receptor is a human donor in good health; the cells came from an allogeneic mixed lymphocyte reaction. The chain couples TRBV2 to TRBJ1-2, with D perhaps TRBD1 (5 bases). What was sequenced was CFSE-low (dividing) CD4+ T cells sorted from an allogeneic mixed lymphocyte reaction. The CDR3 here is CASTTDLNYGYTF. DNA for the CDR3: TGTGCCAGCACGACAGACCTCAACTATGGCTACACCTTC. The entire variable domain, with the rest obtained from reference TRBV2 and TRBJ1-2, is as follows: EPEVTQTPSHQVTQMGQEVILRCVPISNHLYFYWYRQILGQKVEFLVSFYNNEISEKSEIFDDQFSVERPDGSNFTLKIRSTKLEDSAMYFCASTTDLNYGYTFGSGTRLTVV.